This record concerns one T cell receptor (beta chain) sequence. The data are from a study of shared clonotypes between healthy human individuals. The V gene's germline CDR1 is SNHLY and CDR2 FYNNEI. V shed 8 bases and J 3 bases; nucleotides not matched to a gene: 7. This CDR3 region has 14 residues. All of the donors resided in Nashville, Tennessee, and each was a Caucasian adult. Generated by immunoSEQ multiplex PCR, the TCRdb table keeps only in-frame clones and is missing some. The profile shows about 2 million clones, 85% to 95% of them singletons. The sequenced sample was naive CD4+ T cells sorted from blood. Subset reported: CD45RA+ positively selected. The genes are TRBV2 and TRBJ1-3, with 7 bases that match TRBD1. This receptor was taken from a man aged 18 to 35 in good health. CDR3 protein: CASGLGTVGNTIYF. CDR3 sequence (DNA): TGTGCCAGCGGGCTTGGGACAGTTGGAAACACCATATATTTT.